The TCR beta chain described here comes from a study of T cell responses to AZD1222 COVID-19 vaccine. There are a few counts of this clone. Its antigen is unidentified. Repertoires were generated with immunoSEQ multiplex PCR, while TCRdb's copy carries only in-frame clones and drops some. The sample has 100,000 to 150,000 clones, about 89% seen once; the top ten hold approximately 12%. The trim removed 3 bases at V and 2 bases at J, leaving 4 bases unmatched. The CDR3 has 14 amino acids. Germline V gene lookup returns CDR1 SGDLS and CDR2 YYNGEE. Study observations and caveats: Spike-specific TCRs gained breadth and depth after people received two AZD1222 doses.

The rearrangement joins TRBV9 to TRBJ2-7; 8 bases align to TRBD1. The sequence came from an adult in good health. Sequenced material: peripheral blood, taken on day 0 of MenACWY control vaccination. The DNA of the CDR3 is TGTGCCAGCAGCGCAACGACAGGGGCCTACGAGCAGTACTTC. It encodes CASSATTGAYEQYF.